A single sample gave rise to the 10 T cell receptor beta chains below, sequenced in a study of T cell responses to AZD1222 COVID-19 vaccine. TCRdb's table, derived via immunoSEQ multiplex PCR, lists solely in-frame clones and lacks some. The data contain some 200,000 clones, just over 90% of them singletons. The sample consisted of peripheral blood, taken on day 0 of AZD1222 vaccination. The receptors derive from an adult in good health.

Comment on this clone: This same CDR3 is encoded by further DNA sequences in the sample. V and J are TRBV29-1 and TRBJ2-3; D is uncertain. Trimming cost V 3 bases and J 3 bases, with 1 base left between them. Germline V CDR1 and CDR2: SQVTM, ANQGSEA. This CDR3 has 10 amino acids. CDR3 nucleotide sequence: TGCAGCGTTGATACAGATACGCAGTATTTT. Its translation: CSVDTDTQYF.

The rearrangement joins TRBV7-9 to TRBJ1-1; TRBD1 matches at 7 bases. In germline, CDR1 is SEHNR, CDR2 FQNEAQ (reference sequence). After removal of 2 bases from V and 4 bases from J, the junction contained 7 bases not matched to a gene. The CDR3 is 15 amino acids. In DNA form, the CDR3 reads TGTGCCAGCAGCTTATGGACAGGAGGAGGCACTGAAGCTTTCTTT. Translation: CASSLWTGGGTEAFF.

The CDR3 loop is CASSLTGTSPNEQFF. The DNA of the CDR3 is TGTGCCAGCAGCCTCACCGGGACCTCCCCCAATGAGCAGTTCTTC. The J gene is TRBJ2-1, the V gene TRBV4-2; the D call may be TRBD1 or TRBD2 (5 bases each). This CDR3 has 15 amino acids. V dropped 4 bases and J dropped 6 bases, with 16 bases sitting between them. Germline loops: CDR1 LGHNA, CDR2 YNFKEQ.

The chain joins TRBV4-1 to TRBJ1-5; no clear D. The CDR3 contains 13 residues. Looked up from germline, CDR1 is MGHRA and CDR2 is YSYEKL. V lost 1 base, J lost 5 bases, and 6 bases lay in between. CDR3 sequence (DNA): TGCGCCAGCAGCCAAGTGCTTTATCAGCCCCAGCATTTT. Translation gives CASSQVLYQPQHF.

The rearrangement links TRBV3-1 (or the pseudogene TRBV3-2) to TRBJ2-7; 8 nucleotides line up with TRBD1. Trimming took 2 bases from V and 4 from J; bases not matched to a gene: 4. CDR1 is LGHDT, CDR2 YNNKEL, per germline (reference sequence). The CDR3 sequence is 14 residues long. CDR3 sequence (DNA): TGTGCCAGCAGCCAACTGACAGGGGAATACGAGCAGTACTTC. Its translation: CASSQLTGEYEQYF.

The chain employs TRBV5-1 and TRBJ2-2; D is perhaps TRBD2 (6 bases). In germline, CDR1 is SGHRS, CDR2 YFSETQ. Trimming took 0 bases from V and 0 from J, leaving 21 bases between them. This CDR3 contains 20 residues. CDR3 DNA: TGCGCCAGCAGCTTGGCCCCTTTCCCTAGCGACCAGACGAACACCGGGGAGCTGTTTTTT. Its protein is CASSLAPFPSDQTNTGELFF.

The rearrangement joins TRBV6-5 to TRBJ1-1; D ambiguous. Looked up from germline, CDR1 is MNHEY and CDR2 is SVGAGI. V dropped 4 bases and J dropped 4 bases, with 10 bases sitting between them. The length of the CDR3 is 13 residues. The DNA for the CDR3 is TGTGCCAGCAGTTGGGTAGGCGGCACTGAAGCTTTCTTT. It specifies CASSWVGGTEAFF.

For the CDR3, the DNA is TGCAGCGTTATATCGACAGGGGGCCCTAGTGGCTACACCTTC. Translating gives CSVISTGGPSGYTF. This chain joins TRBV29-1 and TRBJ1-2; TRBD1 aligns across 10 bases. The CDR3 sequence is 14 residues long. Germline assignment: CDR1 SQVTM and CDR2 ANQGSEA. V shed 5 bases, J shed 7 bases, and the junction held 10 bases outside the gene matches.

The chain joins TRBV9 to TRBJ2-7; either TRBD1 or TRBD2 may supply D (5 bases each). V was clipped by 3 bases and J by 2 bases, with 12 bases between them. The CDR3 spans 14 residues. Germline lookup yields CDR1 SGDLS and CDR2 YYNGEE. In DNA, the CDR3 is TGTGCCAGCAGCGCGGGACCTCCGCCCTACGAGCAGTACTTC. Amino acids: CASSAGPPPYEQYF.

V usage is TRBV7-8 and J usage is TRBJ1-2; the D gene is possibly TRBD1 (6 bases). The ends were cut back, 5 bases at V and 4 bases at J, with 20 bases in the middle. The germline V gene has CDR1 SGHVS and CDR2 FQNEAQ. This CDR3 is 16 amino acids long. CDR3 nucleotide sequence: TGTGCCAGCAGCCGCTCGGGGGGGGCGCCGAGCTATGGCTACACCTTC. Its translation is CASSRSGGAPSYGYTF.